A single sample is the source of the 27 T cell receptor beta chains below, sequenced in a study of cytomegalovirus exposure and HLA in healthy donors. PCR primers comprised 60 Vbeta and 13 Jbeta primers. Measured with immunoSEQ multiplex PCR; TCRdb has only the in-frame clones, and not every one. The sample holds about 170,000 clones; 70% to 80% are singletons and the top ten take roughly 0.76%. Specimen: PBMCs. Source of these receptors: a female donor in good health and CMV-seronegative.

The rearrangement uses TRBV6-5 and TRBJ2-5; 7 bases fit TRBD1. The DNA end is a closer match to TRBJ2-7, so the J assignment may be wrong. This CDR3 region has 13 residues. CDR1 and CDR2 (germline): MNHEY, SVGAGI. CDR3 amino acids: CATRTGGNYEQYF. Written as DNA, the CDR3 is TGTGCCACCAGGACAGGAGGAAACTACGAGCAGTACTTC.

This clone showed up just a few times. The chain employs TRBV11-1 and TRBJ1-1, with 12 bases that match TRBD1. CDR1 is SGHAT, CDR2 FQDESV, per germline (reference sequence). J lost 8 bases, V lost 5 bases, and 6 bases had no gene match. This CDR3 contains 14 residues. The CDR3 nucleotides are TGTGCCAGCAGCAGGGGACAGGGGGCGAGCGAAGCTTTCTTT. Amino acid sequence: CASSRGQGASEAFF.

V usage is TRBV7-9 and J usage is TRBJ2-3; 8 nucleotides match TRBD2. Trimming at V came to 5 bases and at J to 6 bases, leaving 16 bases not matched to a gene. Per germline, CDR1 SEHNR and CDR2 FQNEAQ (reference sequence). This CDR3 contains 17 residues. The CDR3 is CASSPGLGGGTGDTQYF. The CDR3 DNA sequence: TGTGCCAGCAGCCCCGGGTTGGGCGGGGGGACCGGGGATACGCAGTATTTT.

This clone has just one count. The V gene is TRBV28, the J gene TRBJ1-5; no clear D gene. The germline gives CDR1 MDHEN, CDR2 SYDVKM. The V end lost 5 bases, the J end lost 3 bases, and 17 bases lay between the germline ends. This CDR3 has 16 residues. The CDR3 sequence: CASSEAGLTSNQPQHF. The DNA of the CDR3 is TGTGCCAGCAGTGAGGCCGGACTGACCTCCAATCAGCCCCAGCATTTT.

The chain's CDR3 is CASRKLADQETQYF. CDR3 DNA sequence: TGTGCCAGCAGAAAACTAGCAGACCAAGAGACCCAGTACTTC. The chain recombines TRBV7-9 with TRBJ2-5, with D possibly TRBD2 on 6 matching bases. V was clipped by 6 bases and J by 0 bases, with 11 bases between them. The CDR3 is 14 residues long. CDR1 and CDR2 (germline): SEHNR, FQNEAQ (reference sequence).

The gene calls are TRBV11-3 and TRBJ2-2, with D possibly matching TRBD1 (6 bases). Trimming pared 5 bases from V and 4 bases from J, leaving 11 bases between. CDR1 SGHNT and CDR2 YENEEA come from the germline V gene. The CDR3 has 14 residues. CDR3 nucleotide sequence: TGTGCCAGCAGCCGGGACATATCCACCGGGGAGCTGTTTTTT. Translation gives CASSRDISTGELFF. Looking up the rest from reference TRBV11-3 and TRBJ2-2 gives the full variable domain: EAGVVQSPRYKIIEKKQPVAFWCNPISGHNTLYWYLQNLGQGPELLIRYENEEAVDDSQLPKDRFSAERLKGVDSTLKIQPAELGDSAVYLCASSRDISTGELFFGEGSRLTVL.

V and J are TRBV28 and TRBJ2-7; tentative D call: TRBD2 (5 bases). Germline V gives CDR1 MDHEN, CDR2 SYDVKM. V lost 6 bases, J lost 4 bases, and 13 bases lay in between. This CDR3 spans 13 amino acids. The CDR3 DNA follows: TGTGCCAGCAGCCCGGACGGAGGATACGAGCAGTACTTC. Translated: CASSPDGGYEQYF.

The chain uses TRBV4-3 and TRBJ1-6; D not certain. Germline values: CDR1 LGHNA, CDR2 YSLEER. The CDR3 totals 19 residues. Trimming shortened V by 1 base and J by 0 bases, and 16 bases separated the two germline ends. The CDR3 sequence: CASSQGHGVGSSYNSPLHF. CDR3 DNA sequence: TGCGCCAGCAGCCAAGGTCACGGGGTAGGGAGCTCCTATAATTCACCCCTCCACTTT.

The V and J genes are TRBV6-6 and TRBJ1-6; 7 bases agree with TRBD1. Germline loops: CDR1 MNHNY, CDR2 SVGAGI (reference sequence). The V and J ends lost 2 bases and 7 bases, in that order; junction bases with no gene match: 8. This CDR3 spans 16 amino acids. Written as DNA, the CDR3 is TGTGCCAGCAGTTACCCAGTCCGGGACAGAAATTCACCCCTCCACTTT. Protein sequence: CASSYPVRDRNSPLHF.

The chain employs TRBV6-6 and TRBJ2-7; 13 nucleotides align to TRBD2. Trimming at V came to 3 bases and at J to 7 bases, leaving 9 bases not matched to a gene. Germline CDR1 reads MNHNY; CDR2 reads SVGAGI (reference sequence). The CDR3 is made up of 16 amino acids. The CDR3 is CASSYPTSGGSREQYF. CDR3 bases: TGTGCCAGCAGTTATCCGACTAGCGGGGGGTCTAGGGAGCAGTACTTC.

The chain has TRBV9 and TRBJ1-6, with TRBD1 matching 7 bases. This CDR3 contains 14 residues. The V and J ends lost 2 bases and 18 bases, in that order; junction bases with no gene match: 14. Germline CDR1 reads SGDLS; CDR2 reads YYNGEE. CDR3 sequence reads: CASSVLLTGPPTHF. The CDR3 DNA follows: TGTGCCAGCAGCGTCCTACTGACAGGGCCCCCAACCCACTTT.

The rearrangement uses TRBV4-1 and TRBJ2-1, with 12 bases aligning to TRBD2. J lost 1 base, V lost 3 bases, and 7 bases had no gene match. CDR1 is MGHRA and CDR2 is YSYEKL in the germline V gene. The CDR3 is 18 residues long. The CDR3 loop is CASSHRTSGIISYNEQFF. CDR3 sequence (DNA): TGCGCCAGCAGCCACCGGACTAGCGGGATTATATCCTACAATGAGCAGTTCTTC.

This clone was counted between two and nine times. The CDR3 is CASSQDRNRLQKLFF. The CDR3 nucleotides are TGCGCCAGCAGCCAAGATAGGAACAGGTTGCAAAAACTGTTTTTT. This rearrangement joins TRBV4-3 to TRBJ1-4; D is possibly TRBD1 (5 bases). V lost 0 bases to trimming and J lost 9 bases, with 14 bases between them. The germline V gene has CDR1 LGHNA and CDR2 YSLEER. The CDR3 is 15 amino acids.

This clone appeared a few times. The gene calls are TRBV7-8 and TRBJ1-2, with 7 bases fitting TRBD1. CDR3 size: 12 residues. J was trimmed by 10 bases and V by 1 base; bases with no gene match: 3. Germline lookup yields CDR1 SGHVS and CDR2 FQNEAQ. Here the CDR3 DNA reads TGTGCCAGCAGCTTAGTGCAGGGGGTCTACACCTTC. This encodes CASSLVQGVYTF.

The genes are TRBV7-9 and TRBJ2-7, with TRBD2 matching over 10 bases. CDR1 is SEHNR and CDR2 is FQNEAQ in the germline V gene (reference sequence). Unmatched junction bases numbered 5, after V lost 1 base and J lost 5 bases. The CDR3 loop spans 15 amino acids. The CDR3 nucleotides are TGTGCCAGCAGCTTAGAGAGCGGGGGGGCCCACGAGCAGTACTTC. As protein: CASSLESGGAHEQYF.

This chain joins TRBV27 and TRBJ1-6; 7 bases match TRBD1. CDR3 length equals 15 residues. The germline gives CDR1 MNHEY, CDR2 SMNVEV (reference sequence). The ends lost 3 bases at V and 2 bases at J; junction bases unmatched: 1. The CDR3 here is CASSFGTAYNSPLHF. The CDR3 DNA reads TGTGCCAGCAGTTTTGGGACAGCCTATAATTCACCCCTCCACTTT.

The rearrangement links TRBV7-9 to TRBJ2-1; D unclear. In germline, CDR1 is SEHNR, CDR2 FQNEAQ (reference sequence). The CDR3 extends over 12 amino acids. The V and J ends lost 2 bases and 10 bases respectively, with 9 bases between them. The CDR3 here is CASSLSEREQFF. DNA of the CDR3: TGTGCCAGCAGCTTAAGTGAGAGAGAGCAGTTCTTC. The full variable domain, its missing parts supplied by reference TRBV7-9 and TRBJ2-1, is DTGVSQNPRHKITKRGQNVTFRCDPISEHNRLYWYRQTLGQGPEFLTYFQNEAQLEKSRLLSDRFSAERPKGSFSTLEIQRTEQGDSAMYLCASSLSEREQFFGPGTRLTVL.

This clone was counted once. The J gene is TRBJ1-3, the V gene TRBV4-2, with a possible D match to TRBD1 (6 bases). The CDR3 totals 15 residues. From germline, CDR1 is LGHNA and CDR2 YNFKEQ. V was clipped by 0 bases and J by 5 bases, with 11 bases between them. The CDR3 reads CASSQEGQGRNTIYF. In DNA form, the CDR3 reads TGTGCCAGCAGCCAAGAGGGCCAGGGGCGAAACACCATATATTTT.

The gene calls are TRBV28 and TRBJ1-1, with D tentatively TRBD1 (5 bases). V lost 10 bases and J 4 bases, leaving 7 bases between the germline ends. CDR3 length: 10 residues. From germline, CDR1 is MDHEN and CDR2 SYDVKM. The CDR3 protein is CAIQGTEAFF. CDR3 coding DNA: TGTGCCATCCAGGGCACTGAAGCTTTCTTT.

This chain uses TRBV6-4 with TRBJ2-1, with 7 bases identical to TRBD1. After removal of 6 bases from V and 7 bases from J, the junction contained 9 bases not matched to a gene. This CDR3 has 14 residues. Germline loops: CDR1 MRHNA, CDR2 SNTAGT. The CDR3: CASSQDRARNEQFF. CDR3 nucleotides: TGTGCCAGCAGCCAAGACAGGGCGAGGAATGAGCAGTTCTTC.

The table lists this clone with a count of one. The V call is TRBV28, the J call TRBJ2-1, with 9 bases fitting TRBD2. The CDR3 contains 14 residues. The germline CDR1 and CDR2 sequences are MDHEN and SYDVKM. The V gene end was trimmed by 3 bases and the J gene end by 6 bases; junction bases not matched to a gene: 3. CDR3 sequence: CASSFSSGTNEQFF. The CDR3, as DNA: TGTGCCAGCAGTTTTTCTAGCGGGACCAATGAGCAGTTCTTC. Full variable domain (remainder filled in from reference TRBV28 and TRBJ2-1): DVKVTQSSRYLVKRTGEKVFLECVQDMDHENMFWYRQDPGLGLRLIYFSYDVKMKEKGDIPEGYSVSREKKERFSLILESASTNQTSMYLCASSFSSGTNEQFFGPGTRLTVL.

The gene calls are TRBV30 and TRBJ2-5; 7 nucleotides line up with TRBD2. Germline trimming cut 3 bases from V and 5 bases from J; bases unmatched to any gene: 0. Germline CDR1 reads GTSNPN; CDR2 reads SVGIG (reference sequence). The CDR3 length is 11 residues. CDR3 loop: CAWRRGETQYF. CDR3 in DNA: TGTGCCTGGAGGCGGGGGGAGACCCAGTACTTC. The full variable domain, with the rest looked up from reference TRBV30 and TRBJ2-5, is SQTIHQWPATLVQPVGSPLSLECTVEGTSNPNLYWYRQAAGRGLQLLFYSVGIGQISSEVPQNLSASRPQDRQFILSSKKLLLSDSGFYLCAWRRGETQYFGPGTRLLVL.

J is TRBJ2-3 and V is TRBV4-2, with D hard to call. Germline lookup yields CDR1 LGHNA and CDR2 YNFKEQ. This CDR3 has 15 amino acids. The V and J ends lost 0 bases and 1 base respectively, with 8 bases between them. The CDR3, as DNA: TGTGCCAGCAGCCAAGAGCCCGGTCGCACAGATACGCAGTATTTT. As protein: CASSQEPGRTDTQYF.

V is TRBV7-8 and J is TRBJ1-1, with TRBD1 as a possible D gene (6 bases). The V end lost 5 bases, the J end lost 5 bases, and 18 bases lay between the germline ends. The CDR3 runs to 15 residues. The germline gives CDR1 SGHVS, CDR2 FQNEAQ. This CDR3 reads CASSPNREWGTEAFF. DNA of the CDR3: TGTGCCAGCAGCCCCAACAGGGAATGGGGGACTGAAGCTTTCTTT.

This sequence joins TRBV19 and TRBJ1-2, with 7 bases identical to TRBD1. The junction had 14 bases not matched to a gene; V was cut back by 11 bases and J by 8 bases. The CDR3 is 13 amino acids. Germline V gene data show CDR1 as LNHDA and CDR2 as SQIVND (reference sequence). The CDR3 DNA follows: TGTGCCGGTTACCAACAGGGGCCTTGGGGCTACACCTTC. Amino acid sequence: CAGYQQGPWGYTF.

This sequence joins TRBV5-4 and TRBJ2-5; 8 nucleotides agree with TRBD2. With V trimmed by 4 bases and J by 5 bases, 10 bases remained unmatched. This CDR3 spans 15 amino acids. In germline, CDR1 is SGHNT, CDR2 YYREEE (reference sequence). The CDR3 DNA sequence: TGTGCCAGCAGCCAAAAGCGGGAGATCGAGGAGACCCAGTACTTC. Protein: CASSQKREIEETQYF. Full variable domain (outside the CDR3, taken from reference TRBV5-4 and TRBJ2-5): ETGVTQSPTHLIKTRGQQVTLRCSSQSGHNTVSWYQQALGQGPQFIFQYYREEENGRGNFPPRFSGLQFPNYSSELNVNALELDDSALYLCASSQKREIEETQYFGPGTRLLVL.

The rearrangement uses TRBV4-3 and TRBJ1-2; 7 positions match TRBD1. In germline, CDR1 is LGHNA, CDR2 YSLEER. CDR3 length: 18 amino acids. Losses at the gene ends were 1 base for V and 7 bases for J; bases not matched to a gene: 18. The chain's CDR3 is CASSQGRPGGYSPGGYTF. The CDR3 DNA is TGCGCCAGCAGCCAAGGCCGCCCAGGGGGTTACTCTCCCGGTGGCTACACCTTC.